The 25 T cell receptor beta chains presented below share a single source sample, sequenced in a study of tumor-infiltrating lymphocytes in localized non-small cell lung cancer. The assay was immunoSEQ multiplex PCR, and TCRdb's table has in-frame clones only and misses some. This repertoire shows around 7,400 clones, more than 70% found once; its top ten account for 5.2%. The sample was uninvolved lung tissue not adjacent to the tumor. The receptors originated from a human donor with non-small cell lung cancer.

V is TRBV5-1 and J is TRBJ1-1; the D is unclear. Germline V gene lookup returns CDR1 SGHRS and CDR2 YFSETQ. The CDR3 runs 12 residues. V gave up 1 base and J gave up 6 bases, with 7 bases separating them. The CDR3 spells CASSLSGSEAFF. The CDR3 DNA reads TGCGCCAGCAGCTTGTCGGGGTCTGAAGCTTTCTTT.

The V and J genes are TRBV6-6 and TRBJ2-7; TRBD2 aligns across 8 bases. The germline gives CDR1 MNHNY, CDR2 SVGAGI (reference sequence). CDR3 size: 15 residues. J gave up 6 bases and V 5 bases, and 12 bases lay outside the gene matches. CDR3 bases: TGTGCCAGCAGTGCCGGTACTAGCGGAGTCCGCGAGCAGTACTTC. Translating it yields CASSAGTSGVREQYF.

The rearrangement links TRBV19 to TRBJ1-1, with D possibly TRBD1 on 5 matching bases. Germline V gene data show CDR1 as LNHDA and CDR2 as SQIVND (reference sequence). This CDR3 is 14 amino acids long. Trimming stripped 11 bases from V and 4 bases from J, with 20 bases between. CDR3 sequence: CAAQGGRKSTEAFF. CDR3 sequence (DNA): TGTGCCGCTCAGGGAGGCCGGAAATCCACTGAAGCTTTCTTT.

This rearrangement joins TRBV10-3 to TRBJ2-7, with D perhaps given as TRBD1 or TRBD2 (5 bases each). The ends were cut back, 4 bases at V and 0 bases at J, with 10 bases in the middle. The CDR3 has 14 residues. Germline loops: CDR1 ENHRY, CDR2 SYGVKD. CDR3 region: CAISGDAGSYEQYF. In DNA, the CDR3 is TGTGCCATCAGTGGGGACGCCGGCTCCTACGAGCAGTACTTC.

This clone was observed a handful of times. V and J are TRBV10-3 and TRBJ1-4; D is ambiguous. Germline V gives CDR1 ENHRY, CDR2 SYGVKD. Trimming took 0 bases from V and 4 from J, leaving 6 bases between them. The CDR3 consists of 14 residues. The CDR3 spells CAISESKINEKLFF. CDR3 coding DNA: TGTGCCATCAGTGAGTCAAAGATTAATGAAAAACTGTTTTTT.

As DNA, the CDR3 is TGCAGCGTTCAAGTAGGTGCAGGGAGGAATCAGCCCCAGCATTTT. Encoded protein: CSVQVGAGRNQPQHF. The chain has TRBV29-1 and TRBJ1-5; a weak D match, TRBD1 (5 bases). The CDR3 covers 15 residues. CDR1 and CDR2 from the germline V gene are SQVTM and ANQGSEA. V was cut by 5 bases and J by 4 bases, with 18 bases left in between. The whole variable domain, remainder taken from reference TRBV29-1 and TRBJ1-5, is SAVISQKPSRDICQRGTSLTIQCQVDSQVTMMFWYRQQPGQSLTLIATANQGSEATYESGFVIDKFPISRPNLTFSTLTVSNMSPEDSSIYLCSVQVGAGRNQPQHFGDGTRLSIL.

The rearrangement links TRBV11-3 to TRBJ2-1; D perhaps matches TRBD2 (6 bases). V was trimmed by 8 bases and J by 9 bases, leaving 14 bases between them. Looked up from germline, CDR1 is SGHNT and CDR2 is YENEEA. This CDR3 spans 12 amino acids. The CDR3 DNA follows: TGTGCCAGCGGCTACGGGGGTGTTGAGCAGTTCTTC. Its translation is CASGYGGVEQFF.

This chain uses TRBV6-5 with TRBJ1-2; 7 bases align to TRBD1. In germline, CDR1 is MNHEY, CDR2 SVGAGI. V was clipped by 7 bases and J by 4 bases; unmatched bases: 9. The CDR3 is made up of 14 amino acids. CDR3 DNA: TGTGCCAGCACCATCAGGACAGGAACCTATGGCTACACCTTC. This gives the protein CASTIRTGTYGYTF.

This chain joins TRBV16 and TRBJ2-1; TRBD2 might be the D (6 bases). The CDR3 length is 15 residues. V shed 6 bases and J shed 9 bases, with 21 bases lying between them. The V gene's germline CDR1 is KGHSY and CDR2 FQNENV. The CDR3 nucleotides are TGTGCCAGCAGTCGCAGGGACGGGGGAAACCCTGAGCAGTTCTTC. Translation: CASSRRDGGNPEQFF.

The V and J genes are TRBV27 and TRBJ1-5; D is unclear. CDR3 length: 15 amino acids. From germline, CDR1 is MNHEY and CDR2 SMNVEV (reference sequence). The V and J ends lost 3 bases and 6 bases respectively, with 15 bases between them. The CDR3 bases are TGTGCCAGCAGTTTCGGCGGGGAGGGAGGTCAGCCCCAGCATTTT. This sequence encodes CASSFGGEGGQPQHF.

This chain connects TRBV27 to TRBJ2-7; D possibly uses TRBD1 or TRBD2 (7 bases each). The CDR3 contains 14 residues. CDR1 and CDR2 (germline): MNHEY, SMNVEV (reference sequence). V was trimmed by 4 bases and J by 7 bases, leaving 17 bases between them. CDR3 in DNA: TGTGCCAGCAGTTCCCGGGACAGCGGGGTGGAGCAGTACTTC. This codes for CASSSRDSGVEQYF.

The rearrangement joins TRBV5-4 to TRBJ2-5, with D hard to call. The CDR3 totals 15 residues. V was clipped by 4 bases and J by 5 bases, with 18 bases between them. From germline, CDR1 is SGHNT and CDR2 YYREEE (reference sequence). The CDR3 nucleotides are TGTGCCAGCAGCCCCCGCGCAGTCGGCCAGGAGACCCAGTACTTC. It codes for CASSPRAVGQETQYF.

CDR3 region: CASSQNPGFYGYTF. CDR3 in DNA: TGTGCCAGCAGCCAAAATCCAGGTTTCTATGGCTACACCTTC. The chain employs TRBV7-6 and TRBJ1-2; D ambiguous. V lost 5 bases and J 4 bases, leaving 14 bases between the germline ends. From germline, CDR1 is SGHVS and CDR2 FNYEAQ. The CDR3 loop spans 14 amino acids.

CDR3 region: CASSGTGGFEQFF. The CDR3 DNA sequence: TGTGCCAGCAGCGGCACAGGGGGCTTTGAGCAGTTCTTC. The V and J genes are TRBV9 and TRBJ2-1, with 9 bases aligning to TRBD1. The CDR3 consists of 13 residues. Trimming took 3 bases from V and 9 from J; bases not matched to a gene: 4. CDR1 and CDR2 (germline): SGDLS, YYNGEE.

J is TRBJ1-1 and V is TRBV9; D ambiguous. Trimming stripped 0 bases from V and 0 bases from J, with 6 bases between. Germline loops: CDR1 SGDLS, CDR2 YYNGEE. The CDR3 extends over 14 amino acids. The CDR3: CASSVAPLNTEAFF. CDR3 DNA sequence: TGTGCCAGCAGCGTAGCCCCATTGAACACTGAAGCTTTCTTT.

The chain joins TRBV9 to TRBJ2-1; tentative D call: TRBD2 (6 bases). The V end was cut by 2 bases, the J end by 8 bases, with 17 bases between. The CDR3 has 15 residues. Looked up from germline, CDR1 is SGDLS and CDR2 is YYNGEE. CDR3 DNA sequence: TGTGCCAGCAGCGTTAGCCTGACTAGTCAAGATGAGCAGTTCTTC. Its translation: CASSVSLTSQDEQFF.

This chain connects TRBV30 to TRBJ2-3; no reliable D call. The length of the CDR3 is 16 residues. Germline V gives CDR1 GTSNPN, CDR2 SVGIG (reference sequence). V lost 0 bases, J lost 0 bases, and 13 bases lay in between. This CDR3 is CAWSVGLTSSTDTQYF. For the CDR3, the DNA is TGTGCCTGGAGTGTAGGGCTCACTTCTAGCACAGATACGCAGTATTTT.

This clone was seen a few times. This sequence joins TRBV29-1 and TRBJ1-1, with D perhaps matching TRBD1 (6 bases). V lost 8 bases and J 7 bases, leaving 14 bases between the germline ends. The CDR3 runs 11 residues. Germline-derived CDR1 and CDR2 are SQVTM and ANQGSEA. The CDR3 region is CSSHREGEAFF. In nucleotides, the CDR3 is TGCAGCTCTCACAGGGAGGGTGAAGCTTTCTTT.

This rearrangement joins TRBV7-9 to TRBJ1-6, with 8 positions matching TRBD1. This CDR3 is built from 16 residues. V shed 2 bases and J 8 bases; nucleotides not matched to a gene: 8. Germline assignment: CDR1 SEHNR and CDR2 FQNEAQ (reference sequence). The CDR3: CASSLFYGTGHSPLHF. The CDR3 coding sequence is TGTGCCAGCAGCTTATTCTACGGGACAGGACATTCACCCCTCCACTTT.

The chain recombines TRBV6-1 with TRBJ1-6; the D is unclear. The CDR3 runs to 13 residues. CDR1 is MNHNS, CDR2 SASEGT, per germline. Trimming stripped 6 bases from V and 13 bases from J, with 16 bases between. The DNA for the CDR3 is TGTGCCAGCAGCACCGAGGAGTCGTCGCCCCTCCACTTT. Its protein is CASSTEESSPLHF.

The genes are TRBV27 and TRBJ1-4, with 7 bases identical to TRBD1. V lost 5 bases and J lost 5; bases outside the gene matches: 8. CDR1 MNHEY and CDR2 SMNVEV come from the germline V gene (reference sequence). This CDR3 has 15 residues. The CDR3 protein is CASSPRQGYNEKLFF. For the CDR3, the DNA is TGTGCCAGCAGTCCGAGACAGGGATACAATGAAAAACTGTTTTTT.

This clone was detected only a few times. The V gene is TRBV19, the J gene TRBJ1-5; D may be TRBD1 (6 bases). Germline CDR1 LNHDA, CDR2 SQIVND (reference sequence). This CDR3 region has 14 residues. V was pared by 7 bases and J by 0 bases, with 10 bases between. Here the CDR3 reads CASNRAYSNQPQHF. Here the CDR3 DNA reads TGTGCCAGTAACAGGGCTTATAGCAATCAGCCCCAGCATTTT.

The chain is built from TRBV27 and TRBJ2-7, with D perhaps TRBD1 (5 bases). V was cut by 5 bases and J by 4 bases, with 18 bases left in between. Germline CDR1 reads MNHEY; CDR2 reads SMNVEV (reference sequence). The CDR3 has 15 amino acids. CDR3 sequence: CASSQSLPGSYEQYF. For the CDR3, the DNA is TGTGCCAGCAGTCAATCCCTTCCAGGGTCGTACGAGCAGTACTTC.

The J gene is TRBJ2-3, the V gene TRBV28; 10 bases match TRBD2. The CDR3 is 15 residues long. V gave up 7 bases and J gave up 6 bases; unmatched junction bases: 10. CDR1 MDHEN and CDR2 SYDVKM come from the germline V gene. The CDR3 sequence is CASTAPGLASDTQYF. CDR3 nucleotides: TGTGCCAGCACCGCACCGGGACTAGCGTCCGATACGCAGTATTTT.

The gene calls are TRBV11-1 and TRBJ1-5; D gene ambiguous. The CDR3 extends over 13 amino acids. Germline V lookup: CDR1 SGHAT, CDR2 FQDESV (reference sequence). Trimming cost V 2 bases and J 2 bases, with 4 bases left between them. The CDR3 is CASSLLGNQPQHF. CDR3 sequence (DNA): TGTGCCAGCAGCTTACTTGGCAATCAGCCCCAGCATTTT.